This TCR beta chain was retrieved from a study of shared clonotypes between healthy human individuals. The CDR3 has 14 residues. The germline V gene has CDR1 SGDLS and CDR2 YYNGEE. Trimming took 2 bases from V and 6 from J, leaving 15 bases between them. Genomic DNA from each subset was divided evenly over several immunoSEQ plates. In the study's own analysis: As immunoSEQ supplied junction-only sequences (without quality scores), filtering differed. Repertoires were generated with immunoSEQ multiplex PCR, while TCRdb's copy carries only in-frame clones and drops some. Clone size and V and J calls were adopted from that table, with D and trimming inferred from the DNA. The repertoire holds more than 2,000,000 clones, with approximately 93% as singletons. General study results and limits: A limitation of the genetic and exposure-history diversity represented arose from few donors.

Regarding this clone: Its matching antigen is unknown.

The sequence was obtained from a young man in good health. Some clones in this sample may be carry-over from other donors' samples. The sample taken for sequencing was naive CD4+ T cells from PBMCs. Subset described: CD45RA+ positively selected. V gene TRBV9 combines with J gene TRBJ2-7, with D hard to call. For the CDR3, the DNA is TGTGCCAGCAGCGTGAGCCAGACATGGCGCGAGCAGTACTTC. Its translation: CASSVSQTWREQYF.